The TCR beta chain under discussion was sequenced for a study of blood T cell repertoires in COVID-19. Across the whole study: From T cells, B-cell-depleted T cells, or PBMCs came the material, which was cDNA or gDNA.

This CDR3 contains 17 residues. CDR1 SGHRS and CDR2 YFSETQ come from the germline V gene. V lost 0 bases to trimming and J lost 0 bases, with 12 bases between them. As handled by the study authors: The authors estimated nucleated cell counts from reference gene primer amplification. Sequenced by immunoSEQ multiplex PCR; TCRdb stores in-frame clones only, minus some. The V and J calls and the clone size are those of that table, but D and trimming were determined from the DNA. This sample has roughly 110,000 clones; approximately 88% occur once, and the top ten carry roughly 8.1%. The sample was peripheral blood. The rearrangement joins TRBV5-1 to TRBJ2-2; D may be TRBD2 (6 bases). This sequence originates from a woman aged 40-49 years with acute or convalescent COVID-19. The CDR3 DNA follows: TGCGCCAGCAGCTTGGGGACGCGGACTACGAACACCGGGGAGCTGTTTTTT. Its protein product is CASSLGTRTTNTGELFF. The complete variable domain, with remaining parts taken from reference TRBV5-1 and TRBJ2-2, reads KAGVTQTPRYLIKTRGQQVTLSCSPISGHRSVSWYQQTPGQGLQFLFEYFSETQRNKGNFPGRFSGRQFSNSRSEMNVSTLELGDSALYLCASSLGTRTTNTGELFFGEGSRLTVL.